This TCR beta chain was captured by sequencing in a study of monozygotic twins with inflammatory bowel disease. This CDR3 spans 13 amino acids. The germline CDR1 and CDR2 sequences are SGHRS and YFSETQ. Study-level points and caveats: Extra variability in the repertoires of patients may have come from differing immunosuppressive treatments.

Comment on this clonotype: Antigen unknown.

No DNA is given; TCRdb re-called the 5' RACE reads and lists each CDR3 protein once. The sample's table shows over 120,000 distinct CDR3 sequences. The sample consisted of blood. This rearrangement joins TRBV5-1 to TRBJ1-1. The TCR was taken from a human donor with ulcerative colitis or Crohn's disease, or a healthy co-twin of an affected twin (not recorded which). The CDR3 sequence: CASSLVGVTEAFF.